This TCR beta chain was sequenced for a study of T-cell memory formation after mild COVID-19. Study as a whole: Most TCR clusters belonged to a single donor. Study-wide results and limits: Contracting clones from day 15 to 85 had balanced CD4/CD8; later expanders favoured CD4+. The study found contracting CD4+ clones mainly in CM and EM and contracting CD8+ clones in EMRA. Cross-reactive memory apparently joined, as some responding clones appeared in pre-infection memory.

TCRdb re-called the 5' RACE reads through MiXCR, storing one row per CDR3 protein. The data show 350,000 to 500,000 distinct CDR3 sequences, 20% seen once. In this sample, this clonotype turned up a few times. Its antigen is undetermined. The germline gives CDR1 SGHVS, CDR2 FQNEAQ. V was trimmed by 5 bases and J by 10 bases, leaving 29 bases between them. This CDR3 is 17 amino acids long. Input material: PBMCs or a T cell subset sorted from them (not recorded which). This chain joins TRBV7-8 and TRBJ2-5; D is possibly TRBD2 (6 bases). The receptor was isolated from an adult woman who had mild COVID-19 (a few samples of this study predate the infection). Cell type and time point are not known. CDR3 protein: CASSPNRGSPQMVDQYF. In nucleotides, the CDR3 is TGTGCCAGCAGCCCGAACCGGGGGAGCCCTCAGATGGTGGACCAGTACTTC.